Listed below are T cell receptor beta chains from one sample, sequenced in a study of OX40 agonist ivuxolimab in advanced cancers. Using immunoSEQ multiplex PCR, the repertoire was profiled, and TCRdb retains in-frame clones only, with some absent. The sample lists some 77,000 clones; about 90% were seen once. Sequencing was performed on CD4+ or CD8+ T cells sorted from blood, taken in a trial of the OX40 agonist ivuxolimab. These receptors all stem from an adult with an advanced solid tumor such as melanoma, head and neck, liver or kidney cancer. Both conserved end residues are part of each CDR3.

V gene	J gene	CDR3 protein
TRBV2	TRBJ1-1	CASTLNTEAFF
TRBV13	TRBJ1-1	CASSLGGHDTEAFF
TRBV19	TRBJ1-1	CATSSGGWTEAFF
TRBV10-2	TRBJ1-3	CASMEGSSGNTIYF
TRBV13	TRBJ2-2	CASRWTGGELFF
TRBV5-1	TRBJ2-3	CASSPAWDTQYF
TRBV4-3	TRBJ1-2	CASSQDSGFGYGYTF
TRBV10-1	TRBJ1-2	CASSEVDRGVRWVTF
TRBV11-2	TRBJ1-3	CASSLDLTIYF
TRBV5-4	TRBJ2-7	CASSLAWGDLYEQYF
TRBV27	TRBJ1-2	CASSLAGGAGYTF
TRBV28	TRBJ2-1	CASSSDGAGPYNEQFF
TRBV6-6	TRBJ1-5	CASSKDGYSNQPQHF
TRBV9	TRBJ1-2	CASSGGGQPYGYTF
TRBV27	TRBJ2-7	CASSLEQSYEQYF
TRBV11-2	TRBJ1-2	CASSPNPDRGRDYGYTF
TRBV27	TRBJ1-5	CASSLWDRPRPSGQPQHF
TRBV13	TRBJ2-1	CASSFGTYNEQFF
TRBV5-6	TRBJ1-5	CASSLGVAQPQHF
TRBV7-6	TRBJ1-5	CASSSGPGSFNQPQHF
TRBV29-1	TRBJ1-1	CSVRENTEAFF
TRBV9	TRBJ2-1	CASSAGVGEQFF
TRBV5-6	TRBJ1-2	CASSLEIPWGLYGYTF
TRBV18	TRBJ1-2	CASSPDGDLYGYTF
TRBV7-2	TRBJ1-2	CASRSTVYGYTF
TRBV27	TRBJ1-5	CASSTRPGGGGNQPQHF
TRBV19	TRBJ2-4	CASTIEDGQNIQYF
TRBV7-9	TRBJ2-2	CASSLGTSGGPAGELFF
TRBV4-1	TRBJ2-7	CASSQVKGYYEQYF
TRBV6-5	TRBJ1-1	CASSDMNTEAFF
TRBV27	TRBJ1-1	CASRTGGTEAFF
TRBV19	TRBJ1-6	CASSIPSGDRGNSPLHF
TRBV7-2	TRBJ2-3	CASSLVTADTQYF
TRBV5-5	TRBJ2-7	CASSWGQAYEQYF
TRBV5-1	TRBJ2-7	CASSQGGSYEQYF
TRBV11-3	TRBJ2-1	CASSPYGTSGDYNEQFF
TRBV6-5	TRBJ1-2	CAVRDSADYGYTF
TRBV4-1	TRBJ1-5	CASSQDPSYSNQPQHF
TRBV7-2	TRBJ1-1	CASSPWDGNTEAFF
TRBV19	TRBJ1-2	CASSIGGINYGYTF
TRBV5-8	TRBJ2-7	CASSLVGPGADVSYEQYF
TRBV7-2	TRBJ2-5	CASSSRDRVETQYF
TRBV9	TRBJ2-3	CASSEGGSDTQYF
TRBV7-2	TRBJ2-2	CASSPGPGTGPTGELFF
TRBV4-3	TRBJ1-6	CASSQEDSQLYNSPLHF
TRBV11-2	TRBJ1-2	CASSLGGSGYTF
TRBV7-6	TRBJ2-7	CASSLQGFYEQYF
TRBV11-2	TRBJ1-6	CASRSGDSSNSPLHF
TRBV7-9	TRBJ1-5	CASSLGTGRNQPQHF